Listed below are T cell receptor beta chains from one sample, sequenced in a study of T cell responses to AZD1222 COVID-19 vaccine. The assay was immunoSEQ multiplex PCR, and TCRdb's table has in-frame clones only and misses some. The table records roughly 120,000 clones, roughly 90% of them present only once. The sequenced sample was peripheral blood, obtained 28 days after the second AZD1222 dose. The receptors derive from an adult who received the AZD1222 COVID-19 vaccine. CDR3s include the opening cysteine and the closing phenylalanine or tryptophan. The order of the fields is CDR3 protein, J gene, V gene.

CDR3 protein: CASSSLTVATNEKLFF
J gene: TRBJ1-4
V gene: TRBV28

CDR3 protein: CASSSHKGGSNQPQHF
J gene: TRBJ1-5
V gene: TRBV28

CDR3 protein: CASSLSVDRGSYEQYF
J gene: TRBJ2-7
V gene: TRBV7-6

CDR3 protein: CASSLARTNGGNEQFF
J gene: TRBJ2-1
V gene: TRBV7-2

CDR3 protein: CSASGPSGGAGTDTQYF
J gene: TRBJ2-3
V gene: TRBV20-1

CDR3 protein: CASSLGTGGSLGYTF
J gene: TRBJ1-2
V gene: TRBV3-1/TRBV3-2

CDR3 protein: CASTPDRDGDTQYF
J gene: TRBJ2-3
V gene: TRBV7-8

CDR3 protein: CASSQVGQGEKNTEAFF
J gene: TRBJ1-1
V gene: TRBV4-1

CDR3 protein: CASSPGGRSTEAFF
J gene: TRBJ1-1
V gene: TRBV5-5

CDR3 protein: CASSQAFF
J gene: TRBJ1-1
V gene: TRBV3-1/TRBV3-2

CDR3 protein: CASSPQGANTEAFF
J gene: TRBJ1-1
V gene: TRBV18

CDR3 protein: CASSQGVEERQPQHF
J gene: TRBJ1-5
V gene: TRBV4-2

CDR3 protein: CASSIPTDTQYF
J gene: TRBJ2-3
V gene: TRBV7-2

CDR3 protein: CASSQIGGPTGLGYTF
J gene: TRBJ1-2
V gene: TRBV7-2

CDR3 protein: CSVEEGGYTF
J gene: TRBJ1-2
V gene: TRBV29-1

CDR3 protein: CASSVDRNEKLFF
J gene: TRBJ1-4
V gene: TRBV2